This TCR beta chain was sequenced in a study of blood T cell repertoires in COVID-19 (dated by TCRdb to 2018 to 2020). With respect to the entire study: The collaborator samples originated in the United States, Italy and Spain and spanned the acute and convalescent phases of COVID-19. The prospective study material was composed of cDNA or gDNA derived from T cells, B-cell-depleted T cells, or PBMCs. Subjects who had been exposed to COVID-19, were actively infected with it, or had recovered from it provided the deeply sampled blood TCRbeta repertoires that made up the dataset. The repertoires were made available in a free public database intended to serve as a resource for research on the immune response to SARS-CoV-2. The samples were drawn from two sources: the first 160 participants of the ongoing ImmuneRACE study, and about 1,300 subjects contributed by 6 global collaborators. Nearly every sample came with metadata listing a de-identified subject ID, COVID-19 status, age in years and sex. HLA class I and class II types, where available, came from metadata supplied by the sample provider rather than from assay-based typing.

Whole blood was collected in K2EDTA tubes by collaborating institutions according to the institutions' own protocols. For TCRbeta analysis, collaborators shipped samples in one of three forms: frozen whole blood, isolated PBMCs, or DNA extracted from either of those sample types. Paper-wide results and their limitations: Clinical and demographic metadata were provided uncurated, with the amount varying by source and participant.

According to the germline V gene, CDR1 reads MNHEY and CDR2 reads SVGAGI. The CDR3 spans 14 residues, from the cysteine through the phenylalanine. Only the CDR3 portion is preserved as DNA: 42 bases, with reading frame beginning at the first base. The V end loses 8 bases and the J end loses 6 bases, and a stretch of 17 bases separates them. This clone was observed a handful of times. Its antigen target is currently unknown. There are no base qualities to consult, and no much larger clone falls within one base. TCRbeta CDR3 regions were amplified from genomic DNA using the immunoSEQ Assay, a bias-controlled multiplex PCR. On the authors' methods: The number of nucleated cells in each sample was estimated from the amplification of reference gene primers within the assay. To quantify the absolute abundance of each unique TCRbeta CDR3 rearrangement, sequence reads were collapsed and filtered. Productive Simpson clonality was computed per sample as the square root of Simpson's diversity index over productive rearrangements. TCRdb carries this immuneACCESS record with in-frame sequences only. Its versions omit some clonotypes, under half of them owing to an unresolved V gene in the studies checked, with the rest unexplained. Clonal size and the V and J genes are those of that table, whereas D and trimming came from the DNA. Present in this sample are around 58,000 clones, 70% to 90% of which were seen just once. The ten largest clones take up 5.3% of the sample.

The receptor was isolated from a human donor in a cohort sampled during active COVID-19. The chain is made from TRBV6-5 and TRBJ1-5; the D gene is possibly TRBD1, with 6 bases matching. The sequenced sample was peripheral blood. The DNA is TGTGCCAGCGGGCCTAACAGGGTGGGTCAGCCCCAGCATTTT. The resulting protein is CASGPNRVGQPQHF.